The rows below give T cell receptor beta chains drawn from one sample of a study of CD8+ T cells in alopecia areata. Profiling relied on immunoSEQ multiplex PCR, and the TCRdb table lists in-frame clones only, not all of them. The table lists 150,000 to 200,000 clones, approximately 56% of them singletons, with approximately 14% in the top ten. This sample comprised CD4+ T cells sorted from blood, obtained at week 0. The receptor source for this set is a human donor with alopecia areata. CDR3s leave out the opening cysteine and the closing phenylalanine or tryptophan.

v_call: TRBV5-1; j_call: TRBJ2-3; cdr3_length: 10; cdr3_aa: ASSVLADTQY
v_call: TRBV10-3; j_call: TRBJ2-6; cdr3_length: 13; cdr3_aa: AISETGPGANVLT
v_call: TRBV14; j_call: TRBJ1-2; cdr3_length: 17; cdr3_aa: ASSPHPGFGQGSNYGYT
v_call: TRBV10-1; j_call: TRBJ2-2; cdr3_length: 11; cdr3_aa: ASSATPTGELF
v_call: TRBV4-1; j_call: TRBJ2-7; cdr3_length: 14; cdr3_aa: ASSQGGAGGFYEQY
v_call: TRBV30; j_call: TRBJ2-7; cdr3_length: 15; cdr3_aa: AWSPLDRDRVGGEQY
v_call: TRBV2; j_call: TRBJ2-5; cdr3_length: 10; cdr3_aa: ASSERAETQY
v_call: TRBV13; j_call: TRBJ1-4; cdr3_length: 9; cdr3_aa: ASSREEKLF
v_call: TRBV5-1; j_call: TRBJ2-5; cdr3_length: 13; cdr3_aa: ASSSTGTGSETQY
v_call: TRBV29-1; j_call: TRBJ2-3; cdr3_length: 11; cdr3_aa: SGAAGGTDTQY
v_call: TRBV15; j_call: TRBJ1-5; cdr3_length: 13; cdr3_aa: ATSRDPGGNQPQH
v_call: TRBV7-9; j_call: TRBJ2-2; cdr3_length: 13; cdr3_aa: ASSLGGTNTGELF
v_call: TRBV18; j_call: TRBJ2-5; cdr3_length: 13; cdr3_aa: ASSPRAGGQETQY
v_call: TRBV6-6; j_call: TRBJ1-1; cdr3_length: 13; cdr3_aa: ASSSTGGMKTEAF
v_call: TRBV11-3; j_call: TRBJ2-5; cdr3_length: 12; cdr3_aa: ASAPGKGRETQY
v_call: TRBV2; j_call: TRBJ1-4; cdr3_length: 9; cdr3_aa: ASSELEKLF
v_call: TRBV29-1; j_call: TRBJ2-1; cdr3_length: 6; cdr3_aa: SAPEQF
v_call: TRBV19; j_call: TRBJ2-5; cdr3_length: 11; cdr3_aa: ASSKTDQETQY
v_call: TRBV4-2; j_call: TRBJ1-2; cdr3_length: 11; cdr3_aa: ASSQTGGSGYT
v_call: TRBV6-6; j_call: TRBJ1-2; cdr3_length: 12; cdr3_aa: ASSGTYSDYGYT
v_call: TRBV7-2; j_call: TRBJ1-5; cdr3_length: 10; cdr3_aa: ASSLVGQPQH
v_call: TRBV29-1; j_call: TRBJ2-3; cdr3_length: 11; cdr3_aa: SSGDPSTDTQY
v_call: TRBV4-1; j_call: TRBJ1-5; cdr3_length: 14; cdr3_aa: ASSLMVGQGNQPQH
v_call: TRBV7-9; j_call: TRBJ1-1; cdr3_length: 11; cdr3_aa: ASSPQGHTEAF
v_call: TRBV30; j_call: TRBJ2-3; cdr3_length: 9; cdr3_aa: AFSSTDTQY
v_call: TRBV6-5; j_call: TRBJ2-7; cdr3_length: 10; cdr3_aa: ASRGTVYEQY
v_call: TRBV7-2; j_call: TRBJ1-4; cdr3_length: 11; cdr3_aa: ASSSGTREKLF
v_call: TRBV27; j_call: TRBJ2-5; cdr3_length: 15; cdr3_aa: ASSPRAVGRHQETQY
v_call: TRBV11-3; j_call: TRBJ2-5; cdr3_length: 12; cdr3_aa: ASSRAAIQETQY
v_call: TRBV11-2; j_call: TRBJ2-3; cdr3_length: 14; cdr3_aa: ASSQGTSGGVGTQY
v_call: TRBV27; j_call: TRBJ1-6; cdr3_length: 10; cdr3_aa: ASRAGDSPLH
v_call: TRBV4-1; j_call: TRBJ2-2; cdr3_length: 13; cdr3_aa: ASSRISGDTGELF
v_call: TRBV7-9; j_call: TRBJ2-2; cdr3_length: 15; cdr3_aa: ASSCIGTKRCTGELF
v_call: TRBV6-5; j_call: TRBJ1-1; cdr3_length: 10; cdr3_aa: ASREGDQEAF
v_call: TRBV5-1; j_call: TRBJ2-3; cdr3_length: 12; cdr3_aa: ASSLAGPSDTQY
v_call: TRBV9; j_call: TRBJ2-3; cdr3_length: 10; cdr3_aa: ASSRGTDTQY
v_call: TRBV25-1; j_call: TRBJ1-1; cdr3_length: 12; cdr3_aa: ASSGQGGDTEAF
v_call: TRBV18; j_call: TRBJ2-7; cdr3_length: 11; cdr3_aa: ASSPGQGAEQY